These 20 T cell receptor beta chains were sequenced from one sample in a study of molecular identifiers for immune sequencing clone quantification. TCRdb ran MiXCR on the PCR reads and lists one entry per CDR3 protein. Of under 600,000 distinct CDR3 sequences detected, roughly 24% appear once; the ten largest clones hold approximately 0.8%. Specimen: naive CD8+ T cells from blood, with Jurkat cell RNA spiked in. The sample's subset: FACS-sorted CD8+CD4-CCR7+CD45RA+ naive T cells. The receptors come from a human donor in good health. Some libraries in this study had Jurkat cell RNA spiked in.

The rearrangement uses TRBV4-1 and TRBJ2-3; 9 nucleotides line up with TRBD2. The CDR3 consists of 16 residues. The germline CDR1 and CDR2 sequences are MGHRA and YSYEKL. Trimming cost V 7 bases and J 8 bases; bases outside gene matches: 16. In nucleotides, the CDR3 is TGCGCCAGCAACCGCCTTAGAGGGACTAGCAATGGTACGCAGTATTTT. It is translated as CASNRLRGTSNGTQYF.

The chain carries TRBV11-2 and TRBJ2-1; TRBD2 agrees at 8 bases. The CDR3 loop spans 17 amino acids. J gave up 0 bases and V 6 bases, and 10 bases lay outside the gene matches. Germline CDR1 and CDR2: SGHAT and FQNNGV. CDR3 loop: CASRDSLAESSYNEQFF. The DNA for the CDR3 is TGTGCCAGCAGGGACTCACTAGCGGAAAGCTCCTACAATGAGCAGTTCTTC.

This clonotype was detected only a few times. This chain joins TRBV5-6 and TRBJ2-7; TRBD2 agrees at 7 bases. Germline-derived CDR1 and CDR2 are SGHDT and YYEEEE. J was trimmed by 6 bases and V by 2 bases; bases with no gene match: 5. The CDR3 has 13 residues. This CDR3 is CASSFTRTSEQYF. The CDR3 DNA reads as TGTGCCAGCAGCTTTACGAGGACTAGCGAGCAGTACTTC.

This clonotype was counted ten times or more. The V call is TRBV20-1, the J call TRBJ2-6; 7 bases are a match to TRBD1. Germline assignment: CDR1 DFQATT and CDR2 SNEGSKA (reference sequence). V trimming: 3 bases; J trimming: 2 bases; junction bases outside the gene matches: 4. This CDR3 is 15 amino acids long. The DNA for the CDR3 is TGCAGTGCTAGGGAGACAGGGACTGGGGCCAACGTCCTGACTTTC. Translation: CSARETGTGANVLTF.

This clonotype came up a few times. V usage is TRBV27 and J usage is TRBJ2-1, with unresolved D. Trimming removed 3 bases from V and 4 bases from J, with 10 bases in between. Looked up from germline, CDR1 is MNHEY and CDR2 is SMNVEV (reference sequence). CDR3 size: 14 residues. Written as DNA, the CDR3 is TGTGCCAGCAGTTTTGGCGGAGTGTACAATGAGCAGTTCTTC. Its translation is CASSFGGVYNEQFF.

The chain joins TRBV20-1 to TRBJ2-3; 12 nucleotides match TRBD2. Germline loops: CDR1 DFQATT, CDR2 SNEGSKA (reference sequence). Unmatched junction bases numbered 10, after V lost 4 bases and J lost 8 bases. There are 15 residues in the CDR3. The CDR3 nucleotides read TGCAGTGCTATGACTAGCGGGAGCCCCGCTGGTACGCAGTATTTT. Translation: CSAMTSGSPAGTQYF.

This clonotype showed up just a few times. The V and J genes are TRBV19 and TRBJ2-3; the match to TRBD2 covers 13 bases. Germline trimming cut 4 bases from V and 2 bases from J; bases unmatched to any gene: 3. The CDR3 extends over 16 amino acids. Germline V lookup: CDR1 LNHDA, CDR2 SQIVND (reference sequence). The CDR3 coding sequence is TGTGCCAGTAGTACGGGACTAGCGGGGATCACAGATACGCAGTATTTT. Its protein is CASSTGLAGITDTQYF.

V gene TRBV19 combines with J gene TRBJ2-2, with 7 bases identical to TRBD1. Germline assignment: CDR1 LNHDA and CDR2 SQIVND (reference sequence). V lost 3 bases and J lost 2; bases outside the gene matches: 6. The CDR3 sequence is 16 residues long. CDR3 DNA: TGTGCCAGTAGTATCGATGGGACAGAAAACACCGGGGAGCTGTTTTTT. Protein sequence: CASSIDGTENTGELFF.

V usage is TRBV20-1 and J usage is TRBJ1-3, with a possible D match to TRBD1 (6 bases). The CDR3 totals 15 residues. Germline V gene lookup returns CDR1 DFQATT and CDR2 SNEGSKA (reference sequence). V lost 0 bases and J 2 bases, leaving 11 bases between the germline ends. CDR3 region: CSARDRAGAGNTIYF. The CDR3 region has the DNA TGCAGTGCTAGAGATCGAGCAGGGGCTGGAAACACCATATATTTT.

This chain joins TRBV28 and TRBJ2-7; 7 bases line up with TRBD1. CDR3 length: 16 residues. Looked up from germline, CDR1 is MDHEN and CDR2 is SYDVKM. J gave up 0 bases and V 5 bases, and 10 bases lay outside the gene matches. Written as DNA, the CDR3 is TGTGCCAGCAGTGAGATCCCCGGGACAGACTCCTACGAGCAGTACTTC. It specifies CASSEIPGTDSYEQYF.

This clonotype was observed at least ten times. The chain's CDR3 is CASSQDPGGANVLTF. CDR3 DNA sequence: TGTGCCAGCAGCCAAGATCCTGGGGGGGCCAACGTCCTGACTTTC. This sequence joins TRBV14 and TRBJ2-6; the D is unclear. The CDR3 totals 15 residues. V lost 0 bases, J lost 4 bases, and 7 bases lay in between. Germline V gene lookup returns CDR1 SGHDN and CDR2 FVKESK. The variable domain in full, with the rest retrieved from reference TRBV14 and TRBJ2-6, is EAGVTQFPSHSVIEKGQTVTLRCDPISGHDNLYWYRRVMGKEIKFLLHFVKESKQDESGMPNNRFLAERTGGTYSTLKVQPAELEDSGVYFCASSQDPGGANVLTFGAGSRLTVL.

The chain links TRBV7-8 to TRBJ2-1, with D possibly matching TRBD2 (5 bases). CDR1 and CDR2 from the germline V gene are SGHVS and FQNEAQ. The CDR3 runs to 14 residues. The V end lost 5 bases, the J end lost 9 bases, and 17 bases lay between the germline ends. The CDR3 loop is CASSPPTGWREQFF. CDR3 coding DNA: TGTGCCAGCAGCCCCCCGACGGGGTGGCGTGAGCAGTTCTTC.

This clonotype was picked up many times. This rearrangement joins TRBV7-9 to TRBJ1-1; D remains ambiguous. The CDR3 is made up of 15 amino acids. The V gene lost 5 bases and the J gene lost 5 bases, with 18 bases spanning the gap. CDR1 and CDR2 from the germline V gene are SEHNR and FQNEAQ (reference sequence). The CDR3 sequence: CASSTYAVTGTEAFF. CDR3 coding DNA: TGTGCCAGCAGCACGTATGCTGTTACTGGGACTGAAGCTTTCTTT.

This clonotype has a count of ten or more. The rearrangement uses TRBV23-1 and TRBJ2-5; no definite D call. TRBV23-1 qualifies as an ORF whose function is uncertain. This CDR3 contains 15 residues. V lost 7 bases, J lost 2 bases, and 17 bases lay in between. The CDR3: CASTLVRTDQETQYF. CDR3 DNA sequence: TGCGCCAGCACCCTAGTCCGGACGGATCAAGAGACCCAGTACTTC.

The chain's CDR3 is CASSPQPGVDSNQPQHF. The CDR3 bases are TGTGCCAGCAGTCCCCAGCCAGGGGTCGATAGCAATCAGCCCCAGCATTTT. The V call is TRBV27, the J call TRBJ1-5, with D possibly TRBD1 on 6 matching bases. This CDR3 contains 17 residues. Trimming took 5 bases from V and 0 from J, leaving 17 bases between them. The V gene's germline CDR1 is MNHEY and CDR2 SMNVEV (reference sequence).

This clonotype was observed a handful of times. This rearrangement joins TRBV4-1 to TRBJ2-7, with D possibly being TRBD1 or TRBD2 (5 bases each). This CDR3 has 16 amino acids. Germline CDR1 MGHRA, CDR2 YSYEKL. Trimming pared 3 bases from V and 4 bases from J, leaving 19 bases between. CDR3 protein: CASSQLPTWGGYEQYF. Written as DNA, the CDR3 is TGCGCCAGCAGCCAGCTCCCTACTTGGGGCGGGTACGAGCAGTACTTC.

CDR3 sequence reads: CASSLGESGSAGTDTQYF. The CDR3 region has the DNA TGTGCCAGCAGCTTAGGCGAATCGGGTTCCGCAGGCACAGATACGCAGTATTTT. J is TRBJ2-3 and V is TRBV11-3, with D unresolved. The germline CDR1 and CDR2 sequences are SGHNT and YENEEA. This CDR3 is built from 18 residues. V dropped 1 base and J dropped 1 base, with 18 bases sitting between them.

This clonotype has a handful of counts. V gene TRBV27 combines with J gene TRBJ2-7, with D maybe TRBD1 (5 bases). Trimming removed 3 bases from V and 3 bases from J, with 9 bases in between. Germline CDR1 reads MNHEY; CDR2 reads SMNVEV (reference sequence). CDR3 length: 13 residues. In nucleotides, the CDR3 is TGTGCCAGCAGTTTTCGACAGAACTACGAGCAGTACTTC. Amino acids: CASSFRQNYEQYF.

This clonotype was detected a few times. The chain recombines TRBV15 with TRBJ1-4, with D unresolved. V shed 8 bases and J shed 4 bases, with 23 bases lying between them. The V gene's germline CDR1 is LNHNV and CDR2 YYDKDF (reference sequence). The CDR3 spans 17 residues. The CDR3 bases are TGTGCCACCCGTCGGAAGGCCCATGATGCGATTAATGAAAAACTGTTTTTT. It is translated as CATRRKAHDAINEKLFF.

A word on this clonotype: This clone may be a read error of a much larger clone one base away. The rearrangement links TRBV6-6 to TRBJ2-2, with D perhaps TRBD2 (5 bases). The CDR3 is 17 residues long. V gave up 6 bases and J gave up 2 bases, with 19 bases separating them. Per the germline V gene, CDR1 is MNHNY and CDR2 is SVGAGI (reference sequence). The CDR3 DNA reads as TGTGCCAGCAGATCACTTAGCGCTCCTGGAAACACCGGGGAGCTGTTTTTT. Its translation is CASRSLSAPGNTGELFF.